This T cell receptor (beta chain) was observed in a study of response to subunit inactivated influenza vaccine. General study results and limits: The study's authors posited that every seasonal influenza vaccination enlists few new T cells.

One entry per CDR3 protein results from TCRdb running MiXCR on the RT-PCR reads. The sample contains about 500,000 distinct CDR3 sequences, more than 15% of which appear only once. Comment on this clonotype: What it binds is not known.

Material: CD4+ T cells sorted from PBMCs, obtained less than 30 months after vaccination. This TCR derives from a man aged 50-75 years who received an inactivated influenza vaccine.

In DNA form, the CDR3 reads TGCAGTGCTAGTAACAGCGGGAGGACTGAGCAGTTCTTC. Translated: CSASNSGRTEQFF. This chain joins TRBV20-1 and TRBJ2-1; the match to TRBD2 covers 9 bases. The germline gives CDR1 DFQATT, CDR2 SNEGSKA (reference sequence). V was clipped by 3 bases and J by 9 bases; unmatched bases: 6. The CDR3 spans 13 residues.